What follows are 2 T cell receptor beta chains derived from one specimen sequenced in a study of regulatory and conventional T cells in RAG deficiency. Blood CD4+ CD25-high CD127-low regulatory T cells supplied the genomic DNA template. Produced via immunoSEQ multiplex PCR; TCRdb's table is partial and in-frame only. The sample carries about 19,000 clones, approximately 86% recorded once. The same sample was also studied in work on regulatory T cells. As that report states: The primer mix had 52 TRBV and 13 TRBJ primers.

The sequenced sample was Tregs sorted from blood. The receptors shown here come from a human donor in good health.

The rearrangement uses TRBV18 and TRBJ2-5, with TRBD2 as a possible D gene (6 bases). The CDR3 has 15 residues. Germline V gene sequence: CDR1 KGHSH, CDR2 LQKENI. V lost 6 bases and J lost 2, with 16 bases in between. The CDR3 coding sequence is TGTGCCAGCTCCCGTGGAGGGATATTGCAAGAGACCCAGTACTTC. It specifies CASSRGGILQETQYF.

This clone was observed a few times. Other DNA sequences in this specimen translate into the identical CDR3. The rearrangement joins TRBV9 to TRBJ2-5; 12 bases line up with TRBD2. The CDR3 covers 15 residues. The ends lost 0 bases at V and 5 bases at J; junction bases unmatched: 2. The V gene's germline CDR1 is SGDLS and CDR2 YYNGEE. The CDR3 coding sequence is TGTGCCAGCAGCGTAGGCCTAGCGGGGGGGGAGACCCAGTACTTC. Translating gives CASSVGLAGGETQYF.